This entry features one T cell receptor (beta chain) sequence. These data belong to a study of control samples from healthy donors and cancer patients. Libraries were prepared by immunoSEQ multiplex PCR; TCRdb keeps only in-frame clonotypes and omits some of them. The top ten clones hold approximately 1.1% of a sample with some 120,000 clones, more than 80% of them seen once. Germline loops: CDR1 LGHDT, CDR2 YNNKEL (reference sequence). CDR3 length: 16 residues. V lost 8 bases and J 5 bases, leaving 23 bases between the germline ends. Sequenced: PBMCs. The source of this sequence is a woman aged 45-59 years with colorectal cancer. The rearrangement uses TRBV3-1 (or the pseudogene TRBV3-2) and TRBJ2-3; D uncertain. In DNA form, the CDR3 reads TGTGCCAGCCGCCTGTGTCCCATTTGTCTGCAAGATACGCAGTATTTT. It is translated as CASRLCPICLQDTQYF.